This T cell receptor (beta chain) was captured in a study of blood T cell repertoires in COVID-19 (dated by TCRdb to 2020 to 2021). With respect to the entire study: Collaborator samples came from the United States, Italy and Spain and covered acute and convalescent phases of COVID-19. The samples were drawn from the first 160 participants of the ongoing ImmuneRACE study and from more than 1,000 subjects provided by 6 global collaborators. The repertoires were released in a freely available public database intended as a resource for research on the immune response to SARS-CoV-2. The dataset comprised deeply sampled blood TCRbeta repertoires from subjects exposed to, actively infected with, or recovered from COVID-19. The sample metadata nearly always contained a de-identified subject ID, COVID-19 status, age in years and sex. The material from the prospective study consisted of cDNA or gDNA derived from T cells, B-cell-depleted T cells, or PBMCs. Where HLA class I and class II types were available, the types were taken from metadata supplied by the sample provider, not from assay-based typing.

TCRbeta CDR3 regions were amplified from genomic DNA by means of the immunoSEQ Assay, a bias-controlled multiplex PCR. In the paper's pipeline: Nucleated cell counts per sample were estimated from amplification of reference gene primers within the assay. Sequence reads were collapsed and filtered to measure the absolute abundance of every unique TCRbeta CDR3 rearrangement. For each sample, productive Simpson clonality was calculated as the square root of Simpson's diversity index over productive rearrangements. TCRdb carries this immuneACCESS record with in-frame sequences only. Its versions omit some clonotypes, under half of them owing to an unresolved V gene in the studies checked, with the rest unexplained. V, J and clone size derive from that table, while D and trimming were established from the DNA sequence. A total of tens of thousands of clones appear in this sample, about 89% of them only once. Roughly a quarter of the sample is taken by the ten largest.

Beyond this particular receptor, the publication reports: How much clinical and demographic metadata was included differed by source and by participant, and the metadata was provided uncurated.

V gives up 2 bases and J gives up 4 bases, and the segment between their germline ends measures 21 bases. The cysteine opens and the phenylalanine closes a CDR3 of 17 amino acids. Only the CDR3 portion is preserved as DNA: 51 bases, with reading frame beginning at the first base. The germline V gene (reference sequence) sets CDR1 to GTSNPN and CDR2 to SVGIG. As regards this clone: It lacks a known antigen. No much larger clonotype is one base removed from it; base qualities were not supplied.

In Seattle, one collaborating source enrolled patients while the infection was active and tracked those patients longitudinally over the course of disease. Collaborating institutions collected whole blood in K2EDTA tubes following their own protocols. For TCRbeta analysis, collaborator samples were shipped as frozen whole blood, as isolated PBMCs, or as DNA extracted from either sample type. The sequenced sample consisted of peripheral blood. The sequence joins TRBV30 to TRBJ2-1; TRBD2 is possibly the D segment (6 matching bases). This clonotype was obtained from a man in his sixties or seventies with COVID-19, enrolled during active disease. The DNA is TGTGCCTGGAGTCGGGGGATTAAGGACACGTCGTACAATGAGCAGTTCTTC. Translated, it reads CAWSRGIKDTSYNEQFF. The variable domain in full, with residues beyond the CDR3 obtained from the reference TRBV30 and TRBJ2-1 genes, is SQTIHQWPATLVQPVGSPLSLECTVEGTSNPNLYWYRQAAGRGLQLLFYSVGIGQISSEVPQNLSASRPQDRQFILSSKKLLLSDSGFYLCAWSRGIKDTSYNEQFFGPGTRLTVL.